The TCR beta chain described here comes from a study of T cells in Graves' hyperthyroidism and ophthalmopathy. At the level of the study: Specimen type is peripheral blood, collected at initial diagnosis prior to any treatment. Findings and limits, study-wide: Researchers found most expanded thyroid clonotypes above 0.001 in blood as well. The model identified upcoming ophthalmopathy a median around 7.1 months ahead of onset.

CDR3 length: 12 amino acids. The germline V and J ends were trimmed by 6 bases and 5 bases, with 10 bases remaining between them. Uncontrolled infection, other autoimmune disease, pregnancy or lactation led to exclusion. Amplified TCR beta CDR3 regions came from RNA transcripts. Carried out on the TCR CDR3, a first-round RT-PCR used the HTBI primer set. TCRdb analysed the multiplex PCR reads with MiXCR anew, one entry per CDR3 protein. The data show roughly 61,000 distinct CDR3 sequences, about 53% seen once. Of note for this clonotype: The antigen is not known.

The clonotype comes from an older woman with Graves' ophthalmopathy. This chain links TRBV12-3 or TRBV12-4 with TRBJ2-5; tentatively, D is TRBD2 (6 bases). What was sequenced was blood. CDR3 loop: CASRWGLETQYF. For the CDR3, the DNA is TGTGCCAGCAGGTGGGGACTGGAGACCCAGTACTTC.